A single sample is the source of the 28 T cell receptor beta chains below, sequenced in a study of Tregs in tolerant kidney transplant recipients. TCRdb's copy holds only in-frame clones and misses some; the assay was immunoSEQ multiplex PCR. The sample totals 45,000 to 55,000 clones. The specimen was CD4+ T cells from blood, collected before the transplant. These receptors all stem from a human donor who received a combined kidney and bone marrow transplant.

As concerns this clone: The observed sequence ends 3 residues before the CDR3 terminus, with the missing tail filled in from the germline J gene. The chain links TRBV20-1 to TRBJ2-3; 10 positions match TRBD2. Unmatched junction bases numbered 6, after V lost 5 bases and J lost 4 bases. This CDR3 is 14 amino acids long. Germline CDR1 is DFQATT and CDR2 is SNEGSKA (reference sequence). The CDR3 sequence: CSAQAGGPADTQYF. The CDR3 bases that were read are TGCAGTGCTCAAGCGGGAGGGCCCGCAGATACG.

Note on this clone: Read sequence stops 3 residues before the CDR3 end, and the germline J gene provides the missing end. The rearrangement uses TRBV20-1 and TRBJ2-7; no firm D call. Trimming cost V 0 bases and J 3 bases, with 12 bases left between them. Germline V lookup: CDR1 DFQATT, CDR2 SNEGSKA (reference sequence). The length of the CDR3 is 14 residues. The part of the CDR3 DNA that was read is TGCAGTGCTAGAGATGCCCGAAGCAACTACGAG. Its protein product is CSARDARSNYE. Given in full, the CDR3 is CSARDARSNYEQYF.

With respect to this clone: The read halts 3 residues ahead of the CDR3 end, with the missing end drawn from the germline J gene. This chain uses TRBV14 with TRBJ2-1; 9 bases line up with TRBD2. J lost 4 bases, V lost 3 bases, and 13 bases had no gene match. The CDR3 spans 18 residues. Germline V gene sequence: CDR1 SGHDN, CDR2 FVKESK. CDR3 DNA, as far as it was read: TGTGCCAGCAGCCACCAATTGGGACGGGGACTAGCTTACAATGAG. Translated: CASSHQLGRGLAYNE. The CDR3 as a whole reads CASSHQLGRGLAYNEQFF.

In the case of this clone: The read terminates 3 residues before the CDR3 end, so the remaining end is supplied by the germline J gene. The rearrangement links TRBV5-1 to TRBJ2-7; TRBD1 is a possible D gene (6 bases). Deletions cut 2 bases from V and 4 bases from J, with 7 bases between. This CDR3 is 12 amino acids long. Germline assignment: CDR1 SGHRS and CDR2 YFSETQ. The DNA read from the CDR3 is TGCGCCAGCAGCTTCGACAGGTACGAG. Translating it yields CASSFDRYE. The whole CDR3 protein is CASSFDRYEQYF. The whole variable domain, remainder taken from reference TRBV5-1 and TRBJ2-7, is KAGVTQTPRYLIKTRGQQVTLSCSPISGHRSVSWYQQTPGQGLQFLFEYFSETQRNKGNFPGRFSGRQFSNSRSEMNVSTLELGDSALYLCASSFDRYEQYFGPGTRLTVT.

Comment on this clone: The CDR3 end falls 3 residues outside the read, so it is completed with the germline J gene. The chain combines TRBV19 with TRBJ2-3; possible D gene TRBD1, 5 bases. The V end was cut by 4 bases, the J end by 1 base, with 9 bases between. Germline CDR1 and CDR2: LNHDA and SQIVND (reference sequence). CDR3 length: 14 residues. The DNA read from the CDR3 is TGTGCCAGTAGTACGCAGACAGGCACAGATACG. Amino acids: CASSTQTGTDT. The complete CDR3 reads CASSTQTGTDTQYF.

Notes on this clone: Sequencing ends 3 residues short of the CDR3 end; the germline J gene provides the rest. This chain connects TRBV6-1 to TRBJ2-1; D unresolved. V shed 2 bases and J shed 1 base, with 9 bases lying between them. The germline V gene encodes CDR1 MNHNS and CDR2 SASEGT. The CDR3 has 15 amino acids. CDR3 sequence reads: CASSELGQSYNEQFF. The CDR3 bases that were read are TGTGCCAGCAGTGAACTTGGTCAGTCCTACAATGAG.

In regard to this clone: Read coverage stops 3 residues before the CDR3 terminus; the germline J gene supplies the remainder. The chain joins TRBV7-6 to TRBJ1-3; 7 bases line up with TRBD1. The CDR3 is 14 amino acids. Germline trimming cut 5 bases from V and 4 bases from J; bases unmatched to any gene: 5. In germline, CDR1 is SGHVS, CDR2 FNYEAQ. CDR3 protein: CASSQQGLGNTIYF. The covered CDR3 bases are TGTGCCAGCAGCCAACAGGGGCTCGGAAACACC. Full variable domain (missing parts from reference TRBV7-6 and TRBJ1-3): GAGVSQSPRYKVTKRGQDVALRCDPISGHVSLYWYRQALGQGPEFLTYFNYEAQQDKSGLPNDRFSAERPEGSISTLTIQRTEQRDSAMYRCASSQQGLGNTIYFGEGSWLTVV.

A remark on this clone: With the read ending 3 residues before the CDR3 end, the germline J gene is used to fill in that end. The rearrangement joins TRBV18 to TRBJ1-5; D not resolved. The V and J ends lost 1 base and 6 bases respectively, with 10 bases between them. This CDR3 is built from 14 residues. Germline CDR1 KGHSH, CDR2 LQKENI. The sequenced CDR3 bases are TGTGCCAGCTCACCACGGGCAGTGAGTCAGCCC. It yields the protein CASSPRAVSQP. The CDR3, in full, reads CASSPRAVSQPQHF. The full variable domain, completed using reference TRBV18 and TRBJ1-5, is NAGVMQNPRHLVRRRGQEARLRCSPMKGHSHVYWYRQLPEEGLKFMVYLQKENIIDESGMPKERFSAEFPKEGPSILRIQQVVRGDSAAYFCASSPRAVSQPQHFGDGTRLSIL.

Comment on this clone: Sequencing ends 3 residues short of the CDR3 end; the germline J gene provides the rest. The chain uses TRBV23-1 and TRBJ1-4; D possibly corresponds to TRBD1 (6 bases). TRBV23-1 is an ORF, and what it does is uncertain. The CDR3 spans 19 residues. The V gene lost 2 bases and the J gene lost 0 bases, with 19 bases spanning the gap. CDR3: CASSQNGDNRSATNEKLFF. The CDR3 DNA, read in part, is TGCGCCAGCAGTCAAAACGGGGACAACCGCTCCGCAACTAATGAAAAA.

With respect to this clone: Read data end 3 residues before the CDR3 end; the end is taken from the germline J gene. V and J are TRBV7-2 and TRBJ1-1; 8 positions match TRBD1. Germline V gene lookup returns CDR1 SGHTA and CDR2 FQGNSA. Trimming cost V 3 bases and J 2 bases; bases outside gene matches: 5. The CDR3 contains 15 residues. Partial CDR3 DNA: TGTGCCAGCAGCTTTCTCGGACAGGGAAACACTGAA. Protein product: CASSFLGQGNTE. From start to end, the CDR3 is CASSFLGQGNTEAFF.

The CDR3 protein is CSAQRGKNTEAFF. CDR3 bases read: TGCAGTGCTCAGAGGGGGAAGAACACTGAA. This chain uses TRBV20-1 with TRBJ1-1; a possible D gene is TRBD1 (6 bases). The missing CDR3 end, 3 residues past where the read stops, is filled in from the germline J gene. Trimming removed 5 bases at V and 1 base at J, with 11 bases between. The CDR3 length is 13 residues. Germline CDR1 is DFQATT and CDR2 is SNEGSKA (reference sequence).

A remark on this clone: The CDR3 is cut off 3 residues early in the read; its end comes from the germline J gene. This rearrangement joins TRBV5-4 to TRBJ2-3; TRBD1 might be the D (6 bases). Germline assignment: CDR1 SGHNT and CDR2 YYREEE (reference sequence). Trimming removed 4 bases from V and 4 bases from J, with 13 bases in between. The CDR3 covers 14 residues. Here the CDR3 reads CASSVQGLSDTQYF. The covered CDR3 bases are TGTGCCAGCAGCGTGCAGGGGCTGTCAGATACG.

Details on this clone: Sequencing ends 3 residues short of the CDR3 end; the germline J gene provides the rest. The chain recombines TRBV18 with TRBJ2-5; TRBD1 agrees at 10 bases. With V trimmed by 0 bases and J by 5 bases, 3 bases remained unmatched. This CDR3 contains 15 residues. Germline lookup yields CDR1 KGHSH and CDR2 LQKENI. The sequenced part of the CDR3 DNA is TGTGCCAGCTCACCACCCGGGACAGGGGCTGAGACC. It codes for CASSPPGTGAET. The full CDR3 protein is CASSPPGTGAETQYF.

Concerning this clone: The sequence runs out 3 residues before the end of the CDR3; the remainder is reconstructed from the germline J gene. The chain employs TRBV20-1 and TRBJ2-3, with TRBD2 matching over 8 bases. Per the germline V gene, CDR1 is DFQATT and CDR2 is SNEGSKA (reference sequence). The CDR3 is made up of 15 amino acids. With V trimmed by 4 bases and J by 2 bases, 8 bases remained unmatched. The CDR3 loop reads CSATRREDFTDTQYF. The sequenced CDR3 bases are TGCAGTGCTACTCGGCGGGAGGATTTCACAGATACG.

CDR3: CASSLAEHTDTQYF. The part of the CDR3 DNA that was read is TGTGCCAGCAGCTTAGCAGAACACACAGATACG. V is TRBV7-2 and J is TRBJ2-3; D is undetermined. The CDR3 extends 3 residues past the end of the read, so its final part is completed from the germline J gene. From germline, CDR1 is SGHTA and CDR2 FQGNSA. The CDR3 is 14 amino acids. Trimming took 0 bases from V and 2 from J, leaving 6 bases between them.

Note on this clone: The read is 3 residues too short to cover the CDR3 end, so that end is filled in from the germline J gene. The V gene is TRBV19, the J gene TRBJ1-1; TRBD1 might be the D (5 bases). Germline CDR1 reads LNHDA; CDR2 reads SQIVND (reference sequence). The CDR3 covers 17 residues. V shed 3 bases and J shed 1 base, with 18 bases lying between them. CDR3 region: CASSIRPGLTANTEAFF. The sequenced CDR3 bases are TGTGCCAGTAGTATCAGGCCGGGCCTGACAGCGAACACTGAA.

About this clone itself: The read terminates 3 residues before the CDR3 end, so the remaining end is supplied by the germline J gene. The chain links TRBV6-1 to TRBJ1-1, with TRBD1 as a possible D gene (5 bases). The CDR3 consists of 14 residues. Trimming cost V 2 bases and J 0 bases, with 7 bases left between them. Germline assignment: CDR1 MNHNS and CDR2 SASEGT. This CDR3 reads CASSEPRVNTEAFF. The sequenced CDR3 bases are TGTGCCAGCAGTGAACCCAGGGTGAACACTGAA.

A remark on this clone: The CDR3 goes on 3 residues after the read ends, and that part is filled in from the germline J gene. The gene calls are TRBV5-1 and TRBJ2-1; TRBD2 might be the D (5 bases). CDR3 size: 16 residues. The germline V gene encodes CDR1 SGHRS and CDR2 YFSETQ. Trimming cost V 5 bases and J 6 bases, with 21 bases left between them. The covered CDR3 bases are TGCGCCAGCAGTTTGACGGTAGGCCTAGGAGGCAATGAG. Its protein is CASSLTVGLGGNE. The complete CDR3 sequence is CASSLTVGLGGNEQFF.

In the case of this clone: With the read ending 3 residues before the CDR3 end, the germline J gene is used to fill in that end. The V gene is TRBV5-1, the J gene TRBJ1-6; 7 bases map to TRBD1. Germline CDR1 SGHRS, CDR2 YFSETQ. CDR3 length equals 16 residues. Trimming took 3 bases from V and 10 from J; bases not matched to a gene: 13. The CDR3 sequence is CASSSTGVEDGSPLHF. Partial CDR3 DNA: TGCGCCAGCAGCTCAACAGGGGTAGAGGATGGGTCACCC.

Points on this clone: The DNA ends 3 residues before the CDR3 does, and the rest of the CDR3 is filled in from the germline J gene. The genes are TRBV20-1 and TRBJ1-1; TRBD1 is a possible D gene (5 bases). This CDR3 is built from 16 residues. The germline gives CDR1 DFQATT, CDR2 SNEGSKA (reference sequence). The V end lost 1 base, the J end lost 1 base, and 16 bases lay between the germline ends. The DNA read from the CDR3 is TGCAGTGCTAGAGGGGCGGCGAAGGGGCGGAACACTGAA. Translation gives CSARGAAKGRNTE. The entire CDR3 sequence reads CSARGAAKGRNTEAFF.

CDR3 residues: CASSNLRQDVGTQYF. The CDR3 DNA, read in part, is TGTGCCAGCAGTAACCTAAGACAGGACGTTGGGACC. The rearrangement links TRBV6-2 or TRBV6-3 to TRBJ2-5; possible D gene TRBD1, 6 bases. The CDR3 end falls 3 residues outside the read, so it is completed with the germline J gene. The germline gives CDR1 MNHEY, CDR2 SVGEGT. Trimming removed 5 bases from V and 7 bases from J, with 20 bases in between. The CDR3 runs 15 residues.

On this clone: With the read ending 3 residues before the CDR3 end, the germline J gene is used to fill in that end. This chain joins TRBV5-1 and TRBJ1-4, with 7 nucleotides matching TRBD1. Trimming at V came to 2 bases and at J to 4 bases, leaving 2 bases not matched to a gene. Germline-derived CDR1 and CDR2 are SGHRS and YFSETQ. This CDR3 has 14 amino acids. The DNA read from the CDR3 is TGCGCCAGCAGCTTCGACAGGGATAATGAAAAA. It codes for CASSFDRDNEK. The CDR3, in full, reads CASSFDRDNEKLFF.

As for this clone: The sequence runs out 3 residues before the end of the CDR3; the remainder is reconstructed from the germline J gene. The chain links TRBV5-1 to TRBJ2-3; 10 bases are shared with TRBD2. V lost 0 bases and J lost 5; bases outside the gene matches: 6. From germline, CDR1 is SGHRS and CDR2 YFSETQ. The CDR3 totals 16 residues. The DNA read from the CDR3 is TGCGCCAGCAGCTTGGAAAGCGGGAGGGCCGGAGATACG. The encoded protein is CASSLESGRAGDT. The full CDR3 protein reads CASSLESGRAGDTQYF.

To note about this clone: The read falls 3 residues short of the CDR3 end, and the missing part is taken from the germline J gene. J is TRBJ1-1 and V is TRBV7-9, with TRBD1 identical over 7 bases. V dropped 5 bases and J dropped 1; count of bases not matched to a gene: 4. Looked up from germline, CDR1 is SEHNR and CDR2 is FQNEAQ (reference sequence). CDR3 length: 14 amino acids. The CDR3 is CASSLGTANTEAFF. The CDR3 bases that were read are TGTGCCAGCAGCCTCGGGACAGCGAACACTGAA.

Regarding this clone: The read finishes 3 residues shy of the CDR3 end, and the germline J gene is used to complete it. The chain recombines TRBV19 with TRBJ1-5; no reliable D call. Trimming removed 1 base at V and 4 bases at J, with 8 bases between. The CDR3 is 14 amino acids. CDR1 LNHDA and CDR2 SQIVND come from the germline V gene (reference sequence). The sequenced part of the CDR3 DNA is TGTGCCAGTAGTATAGGCACTACGAATCAGCCC. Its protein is CASSIGTTNQP. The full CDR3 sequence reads CASSIGTTNQPQHF.

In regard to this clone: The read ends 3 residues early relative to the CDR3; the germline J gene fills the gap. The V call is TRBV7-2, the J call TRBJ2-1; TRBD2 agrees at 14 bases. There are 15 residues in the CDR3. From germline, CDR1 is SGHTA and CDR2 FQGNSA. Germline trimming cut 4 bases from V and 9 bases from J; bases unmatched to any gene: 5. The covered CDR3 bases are TGTGCCAGCAGCTGGGGGGGACTAGCGGGAGCTGAG. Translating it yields CASSWGGLAGAE. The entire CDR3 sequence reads CASSWGGLAGAEQFF.

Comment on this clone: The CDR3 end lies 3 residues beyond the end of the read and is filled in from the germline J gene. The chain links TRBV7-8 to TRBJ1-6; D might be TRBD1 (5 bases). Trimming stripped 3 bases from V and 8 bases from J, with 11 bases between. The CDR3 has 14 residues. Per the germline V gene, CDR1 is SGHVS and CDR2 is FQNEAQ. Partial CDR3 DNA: TGTGCCAGCAGCTTGCGGGGGAGGGATTCACCC. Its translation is CASSLRGRDSP. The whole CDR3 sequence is CASSLRGRDSPLHF.

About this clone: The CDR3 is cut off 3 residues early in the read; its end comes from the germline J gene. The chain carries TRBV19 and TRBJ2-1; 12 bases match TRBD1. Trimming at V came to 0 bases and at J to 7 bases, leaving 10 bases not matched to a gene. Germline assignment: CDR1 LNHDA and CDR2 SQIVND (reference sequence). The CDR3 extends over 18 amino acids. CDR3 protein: CASSIDAVGQGAENEQFF. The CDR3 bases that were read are TGTGCCAGTAGTATAGATGCAGTGGGACAGGGGGCTGAGAATGAG.